Following are 16 T cell receptor beta chains from one sample sequenced in a study of T cell clonality in common variable immunodeficiency. Whole-study results and caveats: Reportedly, TCR beta sequences from common variable immunodeficiency showed fewer deletions and N-nucleotide insertions.

Some clones are missing from TCRdb's copy, which holds only in-frame ones; the method was immunoSEQ multiplex PCR. Recorded here are 7,000 to 9,500 clones, none singletons. The antigens for these receptors are not known. The source material was peripheral blood mononuclear cells. These receptors all stem from a human donor with common variable immunodeficiency.

The table lists this clone with many counts. The CDR3 is cut off 3 residues early in the read; its end comes from the germline J gene. The genes are TRBV12-3 or TRBV12-4 and TRBJ1-5; TRBD1 agrees at 7 bases. V lost 6 bases, J lost 5 bases, and 10 bases stayed unmatched. This CDR3 comprises 15 residues. The DNA read from the CDR3 is TGTGCCAGCAGCTTGACAGGGCCCCGTGATCAGCCC. The encoded protein is CASSLTGPRDQP. The full-length CDR3 reads as CASSLTGPRDQPQHF.

This clone was detected only a few times. The CDR3 end falls 3 residues outside the read, so it is completed with the germline J gene. V and J are TRBV30 and TRBJ1-3; D is unclear. The length of the CDR3 is 12 residues. V gave up 3 bases and J gave up 5 bases, with 8 bases separating them. Germline CDR1 reads GTSNPN; CDR2 reads SVGIG (reference sequence). CDR3 bases read: TGTGCCTGGAGGGGCGAAAGAAACACC. Protein sequence: CAWRGERNT. The whole CDR3 sequence is CAWRGERNTIYF.

The sample holds many counts of this clone. From the germline J gene comes the end of the CDR3, since the read stops 3 residues before it. V is TRBV12-3 or TRBV12-4 and J is TRBJ1-5; tentative D call: TRBD1 (6 bases). The CDR3 is made up of 13 amino acids. The V gene lost 6 bases and the J gene lost 5 bases, with 11 bases spanning the gap. The part of the CDR3 DNA that was read is TGTGCCAGCAGACAGGGTCAGGATCAGCCC. Residues: CASRQGQDQP. The complete CDR3 reads CASRQGQDQPQHF.

This clone was recorded many times. The sequenced fragment ends 3 residues before the CDR3 boundary, so the rest is inferred from the germline J gene. This sequence joins TRBV20-1 and TRBJ2-1; D is perhaps TRBD2 (6 bases). The length of the CDR3 is 14 residues. Trimming removed 6 bases at V and 0 bases at J, with 12 bases between. Germline-derived CDR1 and CDR2 are DFQATT and SNEGSKA (reference sequence). The part of the CDR3 DNA that was read is TGCAGTGCCCGGGACTCGAGCTCCTACAATGAG. It encodes CSARDSSSYNE. The CDR3, in full, reads CSARDSSSYNEQFF.

This clone was observed at least ten times. The sequenced fragment ends 3 residues before the CDR3 boundary, so the rest is inferred from the germline J gene. The chain has TRBV13 and TRBJ2-1; 14 nucleotides match TRBD2. The germline gives CDR1 PRHDT, CDR2 FYEKMQ (reference sequence). V dropped 7 bases and J dropped 0; count of bases not matched to a gene: 14. CDR3 length equals 20 residues. The covered CDR3 bases are TGTGCCAGCAACTTGCCCCCGGGACTAGCGGGAGTGAGCTCCTACAATGAG. It codes for CASNLPPGLAGVSSYNE. The entire CDR3 sequence reads CASNLPPGLAGVSSYNEQFF. The variable domain in full, completed from reference TRBV13 and TRBJ2-1, reads AAGVIQSPRHLIKEKRETATLKCYPIPRHDTVYWYQQGPGQDPQFLISFYEKMQSDKGSIPDRFSAQQFSDYHSELNMSSLELGDSALYFCASNLPPGLAGVSSYNEQFFGPGTRLTVL.

This clone was seen at least ten times. Coverage ceases 3 residues before the CDR3 finishes, and the germline J gene fills in the end. The chain recombines TRBV5-1 with TRBJ2-3, with a weak D call TRBD2 (6 bases). Germline lookup yields CDR1 SGHRS and CDR2 YFSETQ. This CDR3 spans 16 amino acids. The V end was cut by 4 bases, the J end by 1 base, with 16 bases between. The CDR3 is CASSAGGSGGTDTQYF. CDR3 DNA (partial): TGCGCCAGCAGCGCGGGTGGGTCGGGGGGCACAGATACG.

This clone was seen more than once but under ten times. The observed sequence ends 3 residues before the CDR3 terminus, with the missing tail filled in from the germline J gene. This chain links TRBV7-6 with TRBJ2-5; no reliable D call. CDR1 is SGHVS and CDR2 is FNYEAQ in the germline V gene. With 1 base removed from V and 1 base from J, the gap between germline ends came to 10 bases. The CDR3 is 15 residues long. The CDR3 bases that were read are TGTGCCAGCAGCTTAGTGAGCCTAGTCCAAGAGACC. It specifies CASSLVSLVQET. The full CDR3 sequence reads CASSLVSLVQETQYF.

This clone was found many times. The read finishes 3 residues shy of the CDR3 end, and the germline J gene is used to complete it. The chain has TRBV2 and TRBJ1-5; 7 bases agree with TRBD1. With 6 bases clipped from V and 9 bases from J, the junction kept 11 bases outside the gene matches. Germline V gene sequence: CDR1 SNHLY, CDR2 FYNNEI. The length of the CDR3 is 14 residues. CDR3 residues: CASRGDSLGMPQHF. The CDR3 bases that were read are TGTGCCAGCAGAGGGGACAGTTTAGGGATGCCC.

This clone was recorded a few times. The read stops 3 residues short of the end of the CDR3; the missing end is completed from the germline J gene. The chain couples TRBV10-2 to TRBJ2-1; 14 bases align to TRBD2. The V and J ends lost 4 bases and 9 bases, in that order; junction bases with no gene match: 5. The CDR3 is made up of 15 amino acids. The germline CDR1 and CDR2 sequences are WSHSY and SAAADI. This CDR3 reads CASSGLAGGPGEQFF. CDR3 bases read: TGCGCCAGCAGTGGACTAGCGGGAGGGCCTGGTGAG.

This clone was seen at least ten times. The CDR3 end lies 3 residues beyond the end of the read and is filled in from the germline J gene. V is TRBV5-1 and J is TRBJ2-3, with 12 bases aligning to TRBD2. Germline V gene sequence: CDR1 SGHRS, CDR2 YFSETQ. The CDR3 totals 16 residues. The J segment lost 4 bases and the V segment lost 1 base, leaving 4 bases of the junction unmatched. CDR3 DNA, as far as it was read: TGCGCCAGCAGCTTGATACTAGCGGGGGGTGCAGATACG. Its translation: CASSLILAGGADT. The complete CDR3 sequence is CASSLILAGGADTQYF.

This clone was detected ten times or more. The sequenced fragment ends 3 residues before the CDR3 boundary, so the rest is inferred from the germline J gene. The chain is built from TRBV7-3 and TRBJ2-1, with TRBD1 identical over 8 bases. J lost 6 bases, V lost 5 bases, and 9 bases had no gene match. Germline CDR1 is SGHTA and CDR2 is FQGTGA. This CDR3 comprises 15 residues. CDR3 DNA, as far as it was read: TGTGCCAGCAGCCCCGGACAGGGCTTGATCAATGAG. It codes for CASSPGQGLINE. The entire CDR3 is CASSPGQGLINEQFF.

This clone was observed at least ten times. The read terminates 3 residues before the CDR3 end, so the remaining end is supplied by the germline J gene. V usage is TRBV2 and J usage is TRBJ2-1; 10 positions agree with TRBD2. CDR3 length equals 15 residues. Germline CDR1 reads SNHLY; CDR2 reads FYNNEI. V lost 6 bases and J lost 1; bases outside the gene matches: 3. Partial CDR3 DNA: TGTGCCAGCAGGGGAGCGGGAGGGTCCTACAATGAG. This encodes CASRGAGGSYNE. The CDR3 in full is CASRGAGGSYNEQFF.

This clone came up many times. The CDR3 DNA, read in part, is TGTGCCAGTAGTGTGACAGGGAATGTAGGGGATACG. Its protein product is CASSVTGNVGDT. The CDR3 as a whole reads CASSVTGNVGDTQYF. The chain uses TRBV19 and TRBJ2-3; 7 nucleotides align to TRBD1. From the germline J gene comes the end of the CDR3, since the read stops 3 residues before it. The CDR3 extends over 15 amino acids. The germline V gene has CDR1 LNHDA and CDR2 SQIVND (reference sequence). V was clipped by 5 bases and J by 6 bases; unmatched bases: 11.

This clone is labeled as medium-sized. CDR3 loop: CASSLGSGGNTEAFF. The CDR3 DNA, read in part, is TGCGCCAGCAGCTTGGGTTCAGGGGGGAACACTGAA. J is TRBJ1-1 and V is TRBV5-1, with 7 nucleotides matching TRBD1. Read coverage stops 3 residues before the CDR3 terminus; the germline J gene supplies the remainder. The CDR3 is 15 amino acids. Germline loops: CDR1 SGHRS, CDR2 YFSETQ. The V and J ends lost 0 bases and 1 base, in that order; junction bases with no gene match: 3. The full variable domain, completed using reference TRBV5-1 and TRBJ1-1, is KAGVTQTPRYLIKTRGQQVTLSCSPISGHRSVSWYQQTPGQGLQFLFEYFSETQRNKGNFPGRFSGRQFSNSRSEMNVSTLELGDSALYLCASSLGSGGNTEAFFGQGTRLTVV.

This clone was picked up many times. The missing CDR3 end, 3 residues past where the read stops, is filled in from the germline J gene. The V call is TRBV5-1, the J call TRBJ2-7, with a weak D call TRBD1 (5 bases). The CDR3 runs to 14 residues. The ends were cut back, 0 bases at V and 2 bases at J, with 9 bases in the middle. Germline V CDR1 and CDR2: SGHRS, YFSETQ. CDR3 residues: CASSLGQSTYEQYF. The CDR3 bases that were read are TGCGCCAGCAGCTTGGGACAGAGCACCTACGAG.

This clone was seen many times. The CDR3 loop is CASSLEVTGGAGDTGELFF. The sequenced part of the CDR3 DNA is TGCGCCAGCAGCTTGGAGGTGACAGGGGGCGCCGGCGACACCGGGGAG. This rearrangement joins TRBV5-1 to TRBJ2-2; 10 nucleotides agree with TRBD1. Coverage ceases 3 residues before the CDR3 finishes, and the germline J gene fills in the end. The CDR3 runs to 19 residues. J gave up 3 bases and V 0 bases, and 11 bases lay outside the gene matches. Germline V gene data show CDR1 as SGHRS and CDR2 as YFSETQ. The variable domain in full, completed from reference TRBV5-1 and TRBJ2-2, reads KAGVTQTPRYLIKTRGQQVTLSCSPISGHRSVSWYQQTPGQGLQFLFEYFSETQRNKGNFPGRFSGRQFSNSRSEMNVSTLELGDSALYLCASSLEVTGGAGDTGELFFGEGSRLTVL.